This T cell receptor beta chain was sequenced in a study of blood T cell repertoires in COVID-19. Data came from immunoSEQ multiplex PCR; TCRdb stores just in-frame clones and leaves some out. The data show around 90,000 clones, about nine tenths seen once. V dropped 8 bases and J dropped 4 bases, with 25 bases sitting between them. The length of the CDR3 is 17 residues. The germline V gene has CDR1 MNHEY and CDR2 SMNVEV (reference sequence). V gene TRBV27 combines with J gene TRBJ2-3; D might be TRBD2 (7 bases). This TCR came from a male donor with acute or convalescent COVID-19. The sample taken for sequencing was peripheral blood. The CDR3 DNA follows: TGTGCCAGCGGGAGGATTATTAGTTCGGGGGGCGCAGATACGCAGTATTTT. This gives the protein CASGRIISSGGADTQYF.